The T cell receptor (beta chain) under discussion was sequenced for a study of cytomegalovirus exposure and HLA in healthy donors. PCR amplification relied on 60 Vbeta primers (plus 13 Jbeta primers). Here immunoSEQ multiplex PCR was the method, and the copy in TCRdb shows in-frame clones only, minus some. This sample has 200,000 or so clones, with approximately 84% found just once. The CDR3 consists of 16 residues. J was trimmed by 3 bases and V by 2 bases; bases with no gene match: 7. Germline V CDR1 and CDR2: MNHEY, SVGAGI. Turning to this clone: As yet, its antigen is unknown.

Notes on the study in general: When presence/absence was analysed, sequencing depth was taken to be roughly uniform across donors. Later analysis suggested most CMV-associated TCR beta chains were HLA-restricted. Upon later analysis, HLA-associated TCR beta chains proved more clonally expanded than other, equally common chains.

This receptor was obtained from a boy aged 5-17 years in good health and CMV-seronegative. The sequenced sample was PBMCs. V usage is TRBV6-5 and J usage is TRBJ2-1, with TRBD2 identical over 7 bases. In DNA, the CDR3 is TGTGCCAGCAGTTACAGCGGCGGGAGCTTCTACAATGAGCAGTTCTTC. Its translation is CASSYSGGSFYNEQFF.